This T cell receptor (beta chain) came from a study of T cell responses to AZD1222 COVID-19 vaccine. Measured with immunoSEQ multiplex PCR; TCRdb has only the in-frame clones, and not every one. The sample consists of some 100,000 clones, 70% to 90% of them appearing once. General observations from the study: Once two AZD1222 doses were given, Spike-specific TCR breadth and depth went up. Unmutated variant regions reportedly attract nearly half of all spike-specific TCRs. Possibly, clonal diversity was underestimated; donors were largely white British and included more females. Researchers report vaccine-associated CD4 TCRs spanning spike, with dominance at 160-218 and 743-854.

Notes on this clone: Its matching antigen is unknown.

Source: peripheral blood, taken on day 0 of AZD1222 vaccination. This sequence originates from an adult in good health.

The CDR3 here is CATSRPTRRTGASYEQYF. CDR3 DNA: TGTGCCACCAGCAGACCGACCCGGCGGACAGGGGCGTCCTACGAGCAGTACTTC. The rearrangement links TRBV15 to TRBJ2-7, with TRBD1 identical over 9 bases. J was trimmed by 1 base and V by 2 bases; bases with no gene match: 12. The V gene's germline CDR1 is LNHNV and CDR2 YYDKDF (reference sequence). This CDR3 has 18 amino acids.